This T cell receptor (beta chain) is from a study of CD8 T cells in ankylosing spondylitis. Study-level findings and limits: A TCR beta motif of roughly eight highly homologous variants appeared characteristic of ankylosing spondylitis blood. Reportedly, disease-linked clones are significantly enriched in ankylosing spondylitis patients' matched synovial fluid. In synovial fluid and blood from reactive arthritis, some motif variants were previously reported.

Trimming cost V 1 base and J 0 bases; bases outside gene matches: 4. Looked up from germline, CDR1 is MGHRA and CDR2 is YSYEKL. The CDR3 totals 16 residues. This clonotype was recorded a few times. Its antigen is currently unknown. Preparation of TCR beta libraries was done by quantitative 5'-RACE with molecular barcodes. Using its own MiXCR run on the 5' RACE reads, TCRdb lists one record per CDR3 protein. The sample has some 140,000 distinct CDR3 sequences; under 20% are singletons. Sequenced input: blood, either unsorted or a sorted T cell fraction (not recorded which). This TCR derives from a male donor with ankylosing spondylitis. The chain carries TRBV4-1 and TRBJ2-5; 8 positions match TRBD2. CDR3 region: CASSQVASGYQETQYF. As DNA, the CDR3 is TGCGCCAGCAGCCAAGTGGCTAGCGGGTACCAAGAGACCCAGTACTTC.